This T cell receptor (beta chain) was recovered during a study of T-cell reconstitution after alpha-beta-depleted transplantation in children. Points from the study as a whole: Surviving recipient cells, namely T cells and thymic progenitors, were the source of high day-60 TCRbeta diversity in some patients. Expanded clones from the graft, numbering several hundred, reportedly supplied alpha-beta T cells about two months after transplant. The main origin of T-cell counts and diversity one year after transplant was newly produced T cells.

The TCRbeta library incorporated unique molecular identifiers. MiXCR, run by TCRdb on the PCR reads, gives a single entry per CDR3 protein. The sample contains 550,000 to 600,000 distinct CDR3 sequences, more than 20% of which appear only once. To note about this clonotype: Its antigen is currently unknown.

The germline V gene has CDR1 ENHRY and CDR2 SYGVKD. There are 15 residues in the CDR3. V was clipped by 3 bases and J by 3 bases, with 12 bases between them. The source material was PBMCs, mostly from graft donor cells, sampled 360 days after TCRalphabeta/CD19-depleted stem cell transplant. The sequence was obtained from a boy under two years old who had a stem cell transplant for acute myeloid leukemia, so the T cells may come from the graft donor. The gene calls are TRBV10-3 and TRBJ1-5; the D gene is possibly TRBD1 (6 bases). CDR3 protein: CAISEQGSPNQPQHF. The CDR3 DNA follows: TGTGCCATCAGTGAACAGGGTTCTCCCAATCAGCCCCAGCATTTT.